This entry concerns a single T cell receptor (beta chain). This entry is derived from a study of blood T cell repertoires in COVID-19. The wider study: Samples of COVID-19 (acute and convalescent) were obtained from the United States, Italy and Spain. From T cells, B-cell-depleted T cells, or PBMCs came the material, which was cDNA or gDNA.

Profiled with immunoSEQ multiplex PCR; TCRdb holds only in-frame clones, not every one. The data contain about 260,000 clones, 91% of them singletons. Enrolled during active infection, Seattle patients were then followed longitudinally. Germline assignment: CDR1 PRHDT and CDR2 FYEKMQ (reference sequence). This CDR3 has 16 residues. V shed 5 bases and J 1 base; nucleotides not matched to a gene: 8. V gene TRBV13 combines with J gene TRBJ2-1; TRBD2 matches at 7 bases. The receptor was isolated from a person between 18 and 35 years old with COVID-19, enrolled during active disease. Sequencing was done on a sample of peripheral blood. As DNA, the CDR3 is TGTGCCAGCAGCCGGGGGGAGGGCCAATCCTACAATGAGCAGTTCTTC. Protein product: CASSRGEGQSYNEQFF.